At least ten counts were recorded for the clone carrying this T cell receptor (beta chain). Antigen unknown. Clones were sequenced by immunoSEQ multiplex PCR, and TCRdb holds only the in-frame ones, with some missing. The sample was found to contain 9,500 to 15,000 clones, and every one recurs. This specimen comes from a study of T cells after posttransplantation cyclophosphamide. Notes on the study in general: Recipient CMV seropositivity and CMV reactivation strongly tracked TRB clonality. Later post-transplant blood repertoires were often dominated by donor CD8+ memory clones. Skin or GI-infiltrating T cells shared few TRB sequences with blood.

CDR3 length: 15 residues. The germline V gene encodes CDR1 MNHNS and CDR2 SASEGT. V shed 1 base, J shed 8 bases, and the junction held 6 bases outside the gene matches. Busulfan-fludarabine conditioning, marrow transplant, and cyclophosphamide on days +3 and +4 were administered. Material: PBMCs, obtained after allogeneic stem cell transplant with posttransplant cyclophosphamide. The receptor was isolated from a female patient between 40 and 55 years old who received an allogeneic stem cell transplant from a related donor, was CMV-positive, and had acute GVHD only. Some T cells may originate from the graft donor. V gene TRBV6-1 combines with J gene TRBJ2-1; 9 bases are a match to TRBD2. The CDR3 DNA follows: TGTGCCAGCAGTGAAGGCAGCGGGGGGCAGGATGAGCAGTTCTTC. Translation gives CASSEGSGGQDEQFF.